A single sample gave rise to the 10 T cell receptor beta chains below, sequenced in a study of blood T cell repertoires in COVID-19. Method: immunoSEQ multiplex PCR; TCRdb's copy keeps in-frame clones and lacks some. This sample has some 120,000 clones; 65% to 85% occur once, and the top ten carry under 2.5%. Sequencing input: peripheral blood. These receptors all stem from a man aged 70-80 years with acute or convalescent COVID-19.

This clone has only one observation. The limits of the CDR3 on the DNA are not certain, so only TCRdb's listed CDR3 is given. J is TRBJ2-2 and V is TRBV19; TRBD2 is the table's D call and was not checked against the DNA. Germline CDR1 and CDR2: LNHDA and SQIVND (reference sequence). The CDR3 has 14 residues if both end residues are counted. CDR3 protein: CASTSGTRSGELFF.

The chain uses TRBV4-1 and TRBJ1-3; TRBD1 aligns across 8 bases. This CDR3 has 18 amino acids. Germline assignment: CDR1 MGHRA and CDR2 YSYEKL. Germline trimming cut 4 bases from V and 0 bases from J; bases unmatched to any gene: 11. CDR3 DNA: TGCGCCAGCAGCCGGGGAACAGGGGGTGATAGCTCTGGAAACACCATATATTTT. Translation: CASSRGTGGDSSGNTIYF.

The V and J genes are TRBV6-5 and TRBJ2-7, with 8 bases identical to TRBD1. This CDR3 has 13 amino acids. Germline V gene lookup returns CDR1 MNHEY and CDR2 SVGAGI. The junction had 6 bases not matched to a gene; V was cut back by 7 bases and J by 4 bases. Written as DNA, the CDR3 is TGTGCCAGCAACTATGACAGGGGTTACGAGCAGTACTTC. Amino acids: CASNYDRGYEQYF.

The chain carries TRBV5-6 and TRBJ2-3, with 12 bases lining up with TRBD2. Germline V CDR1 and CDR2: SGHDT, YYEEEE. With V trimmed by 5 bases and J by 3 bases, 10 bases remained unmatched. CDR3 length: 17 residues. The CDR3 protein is CASSELAGGPGTDTQYF. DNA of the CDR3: TGTGCCAGCAGTGAGCTAGCGGGGGGGCCCGGGACAGATACGCAGTATTTT.

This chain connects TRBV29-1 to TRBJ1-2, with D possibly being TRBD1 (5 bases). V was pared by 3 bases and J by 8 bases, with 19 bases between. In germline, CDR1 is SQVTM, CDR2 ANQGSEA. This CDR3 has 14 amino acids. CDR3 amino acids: CSVDRGTGGRGYTF. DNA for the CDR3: TGCAGCGTTGACCGCGGGACCGGCGGACGCGGCTACACCTTC.

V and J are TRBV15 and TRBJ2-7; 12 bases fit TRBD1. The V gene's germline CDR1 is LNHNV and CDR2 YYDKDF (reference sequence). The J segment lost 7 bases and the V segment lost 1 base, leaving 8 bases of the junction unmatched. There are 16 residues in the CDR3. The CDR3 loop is CATSRGWDRGPEEQYF. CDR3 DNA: TGTGCCACCAGCAGAGGGTGGGACAGGGGGCCTGAAGAGCAGTACTTC.

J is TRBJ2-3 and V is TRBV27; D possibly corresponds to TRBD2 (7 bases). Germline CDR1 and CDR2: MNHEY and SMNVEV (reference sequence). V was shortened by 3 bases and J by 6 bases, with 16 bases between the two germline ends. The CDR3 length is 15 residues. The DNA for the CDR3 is TGTGCCAGCAGTTTGACGGGGGGCCCCGTTGATACGCAGTATTTT. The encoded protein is CASSLTGGPVDTQYF.

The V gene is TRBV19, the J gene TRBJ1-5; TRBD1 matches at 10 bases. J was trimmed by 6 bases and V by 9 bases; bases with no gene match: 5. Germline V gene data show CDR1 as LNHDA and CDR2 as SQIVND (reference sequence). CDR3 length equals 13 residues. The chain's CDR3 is CASGQGGFQPQHF. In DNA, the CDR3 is TGTGCCAGCGGACAGGGGGGGTTTCAGCCCCAGCATTTT.

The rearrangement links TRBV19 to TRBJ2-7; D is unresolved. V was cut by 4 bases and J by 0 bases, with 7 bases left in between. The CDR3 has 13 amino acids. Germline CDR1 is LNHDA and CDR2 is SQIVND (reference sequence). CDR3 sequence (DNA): TGTGCCAGTAGTAGCCTCGGCTCCTACGAGCAGTACTTC. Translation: CASSSLGSYEQYF.

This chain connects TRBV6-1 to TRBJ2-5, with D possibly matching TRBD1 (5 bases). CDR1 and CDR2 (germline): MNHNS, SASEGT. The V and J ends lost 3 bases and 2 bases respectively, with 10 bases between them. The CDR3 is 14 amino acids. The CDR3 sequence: CASSDPGWQETQYF. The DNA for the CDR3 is TGTGCCAGCAGTGACCCAGGGTGGCAAGAGACCCAGTACTTC.